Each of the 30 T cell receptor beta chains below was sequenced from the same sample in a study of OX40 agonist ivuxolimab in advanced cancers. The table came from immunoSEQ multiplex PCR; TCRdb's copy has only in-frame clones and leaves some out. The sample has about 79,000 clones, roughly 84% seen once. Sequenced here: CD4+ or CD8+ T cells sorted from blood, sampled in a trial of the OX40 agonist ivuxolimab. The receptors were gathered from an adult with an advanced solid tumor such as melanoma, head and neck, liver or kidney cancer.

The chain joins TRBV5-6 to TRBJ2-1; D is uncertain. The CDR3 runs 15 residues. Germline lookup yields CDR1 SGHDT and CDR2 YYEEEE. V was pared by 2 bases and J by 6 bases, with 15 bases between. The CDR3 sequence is CASSLPPTASNEQFF. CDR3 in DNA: TGTGCCAGCAGCTTACCCCCAACCGCTAGCAATGAGCAGTTCTTC.

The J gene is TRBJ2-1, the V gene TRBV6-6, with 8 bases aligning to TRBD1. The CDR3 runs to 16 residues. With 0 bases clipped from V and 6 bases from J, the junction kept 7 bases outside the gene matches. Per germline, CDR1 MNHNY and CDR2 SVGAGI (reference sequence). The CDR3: CASSYSGTGVGNEQFF. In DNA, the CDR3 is TGTGCCAGCAGTTACTCCGGGACAGGTGTTGGCAATGAGCAGTTCTTC.

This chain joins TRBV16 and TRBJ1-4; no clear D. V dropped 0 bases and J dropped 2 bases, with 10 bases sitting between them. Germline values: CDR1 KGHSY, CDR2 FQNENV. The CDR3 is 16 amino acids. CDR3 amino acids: CASSQSTFATNEKLFF. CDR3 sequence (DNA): TGTGCCAGCAGCCAATCCACATTCGCGACTAATGAAAAACTGTTTTTT.

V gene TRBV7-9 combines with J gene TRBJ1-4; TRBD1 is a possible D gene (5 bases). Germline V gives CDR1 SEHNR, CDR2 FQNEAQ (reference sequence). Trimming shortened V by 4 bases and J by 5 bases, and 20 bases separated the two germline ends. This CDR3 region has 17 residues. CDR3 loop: CASSSLTTGPRNEKLFF. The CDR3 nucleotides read TGTGCCAGCAGCTCATTAACGACGGGACCGAGAAATGAAAAACTGTTTTTT.

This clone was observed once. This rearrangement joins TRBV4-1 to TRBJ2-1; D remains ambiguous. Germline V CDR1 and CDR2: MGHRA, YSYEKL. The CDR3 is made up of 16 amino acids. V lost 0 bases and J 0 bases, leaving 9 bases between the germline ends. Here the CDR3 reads CASSQESASSYNEQFF. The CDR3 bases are TGCGCCAGCAGCCAAGAGTCCGCGAGCTCCTACAATGAGCAGTTCTTC.

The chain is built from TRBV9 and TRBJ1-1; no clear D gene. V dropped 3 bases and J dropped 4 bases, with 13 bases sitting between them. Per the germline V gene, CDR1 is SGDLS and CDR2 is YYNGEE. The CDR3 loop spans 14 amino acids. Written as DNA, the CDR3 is TGTGCCAGCAGCGATATTAACAGAGCCACTGAAGCTTTCTTT. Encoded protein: CASSDINRATEAFF. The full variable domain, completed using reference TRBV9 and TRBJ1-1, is DSGVTQTPKHLITATGQRVTLRCSPRSGDLSVYWYQQSLDQGLQFLIQYYNGEERAKGNILERFSAQQFPDLHSELNLSSLELGDSALYFCASSDINRATEAFFGQGTRLTVV.

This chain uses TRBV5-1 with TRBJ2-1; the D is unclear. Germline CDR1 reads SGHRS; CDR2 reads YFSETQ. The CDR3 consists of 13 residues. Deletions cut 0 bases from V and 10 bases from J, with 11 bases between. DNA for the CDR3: TGCGCCAGCAGCTTGGTTGCGGATCGGGAGCAGTTCTTC. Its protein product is CASSLVADREQFF. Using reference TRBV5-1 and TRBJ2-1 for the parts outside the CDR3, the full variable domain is KAGVTQTPRYLIKTRGQQVTLSCSPISGHRSVSWYQQTPGQGLQFLFEYFSETQRNKGNFPGRFSGRQFSNSRSEMNVSTLELGDSALYLCASSLVADREQFFGPGTRLTVL.

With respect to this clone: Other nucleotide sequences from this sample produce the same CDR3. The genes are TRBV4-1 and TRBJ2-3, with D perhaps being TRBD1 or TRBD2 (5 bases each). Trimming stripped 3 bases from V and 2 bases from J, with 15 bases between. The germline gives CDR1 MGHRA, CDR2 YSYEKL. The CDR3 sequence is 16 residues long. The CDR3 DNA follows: TGCGCCAGCAGCCAGGGAACTACGGGGACCACAGATACGCAGTATTTT. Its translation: CASSQGTTGTTDTQYF.

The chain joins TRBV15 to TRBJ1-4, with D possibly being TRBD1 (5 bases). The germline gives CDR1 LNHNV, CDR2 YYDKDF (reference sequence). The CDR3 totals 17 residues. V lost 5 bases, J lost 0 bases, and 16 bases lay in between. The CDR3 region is CATSPQIRVATNEKLFF. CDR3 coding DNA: TGTGCCACCAGCCCCCAGATCAGGGTCGCAACTAATGAAAAACTGTTTTTT.

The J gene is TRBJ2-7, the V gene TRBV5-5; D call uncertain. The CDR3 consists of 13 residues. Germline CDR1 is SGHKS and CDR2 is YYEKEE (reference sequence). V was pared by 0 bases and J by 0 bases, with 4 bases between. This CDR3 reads CASSLVNSYEQYF. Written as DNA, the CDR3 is TGTGCCAGCAGCTTGGTCAACTCCTACGAGCAGTACTTC.

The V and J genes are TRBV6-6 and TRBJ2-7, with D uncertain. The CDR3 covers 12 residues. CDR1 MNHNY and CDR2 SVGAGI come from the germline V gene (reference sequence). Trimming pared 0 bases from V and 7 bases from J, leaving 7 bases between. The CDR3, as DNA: TGTGCCAGCAGTTACTCGCTACTGGAGCAGTACTTC. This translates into CASSYSLLEQYF.

Here the CDR3 reads CASSLGLAGVTDTQYF. Here the CDR3 DNA reads TGTGCCAGCAGCCTCGGACTAGCGGGAGTAACAGATACGCAGTATTTT. V usage is TRBV9 and J usage is TRBJ2-3; TRBD2 matches at 13 bases. The trim removed 4 bases at V and 3 bases at J, leaving 5 bases unmatched. The germline V gene encodes CDR1 SGDLS and CDR2 YYNGEE. This CDR3 region has 16 residues.

CDR3 in DNA: TGCGCCAGCAGCCTCTTAGGCATGGCCAATACCGGGGAGCTGTTTTTT. This translates into CASSLLGMANTGELFF. The rearrangement uses TRBV5-1 and TRBJ2-2; no definite D call. V was clipped by 4 bases and J by 5 bases, with 18 bases between them. Germline loops: CDR1 SGHRS, CDR2 YFSETQ. This CDR3 contains 16 residues.

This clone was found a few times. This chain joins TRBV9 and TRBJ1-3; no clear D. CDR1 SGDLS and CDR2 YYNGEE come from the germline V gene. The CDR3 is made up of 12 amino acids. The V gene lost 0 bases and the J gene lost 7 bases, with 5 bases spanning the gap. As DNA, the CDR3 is TGTGCCAGCAGCGTAGATATGAACACCATATATTTT. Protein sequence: CASSVDMNTIYF.

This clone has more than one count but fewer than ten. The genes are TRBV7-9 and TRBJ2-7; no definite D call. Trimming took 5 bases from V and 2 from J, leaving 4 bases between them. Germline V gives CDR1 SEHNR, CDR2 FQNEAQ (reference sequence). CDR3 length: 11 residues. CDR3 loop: CASSVAYEQYF. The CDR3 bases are TGTGCCAGCAGCGTTGCCTACGAGCAGTACTTC.

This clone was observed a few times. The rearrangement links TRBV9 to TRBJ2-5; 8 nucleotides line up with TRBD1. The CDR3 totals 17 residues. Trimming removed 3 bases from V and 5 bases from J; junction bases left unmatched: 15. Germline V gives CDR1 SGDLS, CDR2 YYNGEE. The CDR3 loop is CASSEGLSTGGYETQYF. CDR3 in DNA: TGTGCCAGCAGCGAGGGGTTGAGCACAGGGGGGTACGAGACCCAGTACTTC.

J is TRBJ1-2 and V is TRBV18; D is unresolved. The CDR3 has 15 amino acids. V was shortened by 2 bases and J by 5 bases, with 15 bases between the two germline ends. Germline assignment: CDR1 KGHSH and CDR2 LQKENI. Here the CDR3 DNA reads TGTGCCAGCTCACCATCGCGGGAGGGAGGTTATGGCTACACCTTC. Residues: CASSPSREGGYGYTF.

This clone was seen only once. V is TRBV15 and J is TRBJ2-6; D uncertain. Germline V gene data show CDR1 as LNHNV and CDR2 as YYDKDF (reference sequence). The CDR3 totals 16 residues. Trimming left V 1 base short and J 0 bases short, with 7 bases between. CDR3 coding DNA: TGTGCCACCAGCAGAGGCAGCGTCTCTGGGGCCAACGTCCTGACTTTC. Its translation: CATSRGSVSGANVLTF.

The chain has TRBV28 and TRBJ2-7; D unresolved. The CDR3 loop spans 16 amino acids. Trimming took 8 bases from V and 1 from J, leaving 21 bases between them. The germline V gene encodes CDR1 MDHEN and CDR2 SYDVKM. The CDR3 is CASSQPLMINSYEQYF. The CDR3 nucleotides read TGTGCCAGCTCCCAACCCTTAATGATTAATTCCTACGAGCAGTACTTC. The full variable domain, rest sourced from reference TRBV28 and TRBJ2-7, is DVKVTQSSRYLVKRTGEKVFLECVQDMDHENMFWYRQDPGLGLRLIYFSYDVKMKEKGDIPEGYSVSREKKERFSLILESASTNQTSMYLCASSQPLMINSYEQYFGPGTRLTVT.

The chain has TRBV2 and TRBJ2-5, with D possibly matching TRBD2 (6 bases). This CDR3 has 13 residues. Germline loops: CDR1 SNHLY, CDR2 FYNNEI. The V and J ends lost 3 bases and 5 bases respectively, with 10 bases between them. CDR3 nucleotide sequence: TGTGCCAGCAGTGATGGGAGGCGGGAGACCCAGTACTTC. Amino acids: CASSDGRRETQYF.

CDR3 protein: CASSLRGRGTVYNEQFF. CDR3 nucleotide sequence: TGTGCCAGCAGCTTAAGGGGGAGAGGGACAGTTTACAATGAGCAGTTCTTC. The chain uses TRBV7-2 and TRBJ2-1, with 7 positions matching TRBD1. The trim removed 2 bases at V and 4 bases at J, leaving 11 bases unmatched. CDR3 length: 17 amino acids. Germline lookup yields CDR1 SGHTA and CDR2 FQGNSA.

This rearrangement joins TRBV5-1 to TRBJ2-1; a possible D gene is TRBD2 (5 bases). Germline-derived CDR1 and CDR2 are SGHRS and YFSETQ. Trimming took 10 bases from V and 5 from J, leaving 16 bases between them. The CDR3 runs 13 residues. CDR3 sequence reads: CAARVGVDNEQFF. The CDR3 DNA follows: TGCGCCGCCCGGGTCGGGGTTGACAATGAGCAGTTCTTC.

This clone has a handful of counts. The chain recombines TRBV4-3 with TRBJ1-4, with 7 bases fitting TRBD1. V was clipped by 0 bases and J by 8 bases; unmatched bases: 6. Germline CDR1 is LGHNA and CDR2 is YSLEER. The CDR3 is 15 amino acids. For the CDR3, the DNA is TGCGCCAGCAGCCAAGATCCGACAGGGAACGAAAAACTGTTTTTT. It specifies CASSQDPTGNEKLFF.

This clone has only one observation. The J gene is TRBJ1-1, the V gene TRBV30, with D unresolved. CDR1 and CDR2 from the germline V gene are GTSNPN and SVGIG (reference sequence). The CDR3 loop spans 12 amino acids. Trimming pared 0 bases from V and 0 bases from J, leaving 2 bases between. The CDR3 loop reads CAWSVVNTEAFF. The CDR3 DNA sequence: TGTGCCTGGAGTGTAGTGAACACTGAAGCTTTCTTT.

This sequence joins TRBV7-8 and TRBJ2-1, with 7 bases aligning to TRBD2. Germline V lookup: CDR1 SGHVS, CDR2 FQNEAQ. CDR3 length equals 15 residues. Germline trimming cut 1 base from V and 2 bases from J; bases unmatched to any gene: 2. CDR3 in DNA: TGTGCCAGCAGCTTAGGCGGGAGTGCCTACAATGAGCAGTTCTTC. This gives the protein CASSLGGSAYNEQFF.

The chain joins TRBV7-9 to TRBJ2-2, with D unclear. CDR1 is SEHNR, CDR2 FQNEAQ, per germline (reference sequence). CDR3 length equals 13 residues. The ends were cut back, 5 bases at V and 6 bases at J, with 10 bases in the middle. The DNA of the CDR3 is TGTGCCAGCAGCGTAAATCGTCCCGGGGAGCTGTTTTTT. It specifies CASSVNRPGELFF.

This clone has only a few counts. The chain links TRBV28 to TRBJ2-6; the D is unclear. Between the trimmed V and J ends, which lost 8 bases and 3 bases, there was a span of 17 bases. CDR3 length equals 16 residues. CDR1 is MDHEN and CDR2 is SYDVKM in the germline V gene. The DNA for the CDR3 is TGTGCCAGCGCTACGGGCCCCATGGGTGGGGCCAACGTCCTGACTTTC. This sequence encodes CASATGPMGGANVLTF.

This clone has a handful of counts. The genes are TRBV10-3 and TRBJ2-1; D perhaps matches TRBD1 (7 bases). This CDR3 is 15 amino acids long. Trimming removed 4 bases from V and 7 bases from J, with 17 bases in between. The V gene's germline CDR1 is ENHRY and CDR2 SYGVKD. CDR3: CAISAAPRGENEQFF. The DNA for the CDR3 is TGTGCCATCAGTGCTGCGCCCAGGGGGGAGAATGAGCAGTTCTTC.

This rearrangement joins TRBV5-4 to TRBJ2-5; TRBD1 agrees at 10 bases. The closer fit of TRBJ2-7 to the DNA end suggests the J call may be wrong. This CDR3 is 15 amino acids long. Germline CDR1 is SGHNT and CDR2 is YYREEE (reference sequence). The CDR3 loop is CASSLVGTGDHEQYF. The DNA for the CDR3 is TGTGCCAGCAGCTTGGTCGGGACAGGGGACCACGAGCAGTACTTC.

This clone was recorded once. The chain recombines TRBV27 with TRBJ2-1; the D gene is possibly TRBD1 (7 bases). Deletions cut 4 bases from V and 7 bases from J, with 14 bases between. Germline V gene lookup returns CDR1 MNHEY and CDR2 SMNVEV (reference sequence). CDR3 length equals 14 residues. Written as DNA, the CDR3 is TGTGCCAGCAGTTCCCAGGGGGGTAGAAATGAGCAGTTCTTC. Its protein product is CASSSQGGRNEQFF.